This T cell receptor (beta chain) is from a study of identical twins. Unique molecular identifiers were in the cDNA, with template-switch universal primer binding. Each CDR3 protein gets one entry after TCRdb re-called the 5' RACE reads with MiXCR. The sample has 400,000 to 500,000 distinct CDR3 sequences, 18% seen once. Study-wide points: Insertions were fewer in abundant cord blood beta clonotypes, whereas memory repertoires showed none of this pattern.

This clonotype has a count of ten or more. Antigen specificity is unknown. V gave up 6 bases and J gave up 6 bases; unmatched junction bases: 14. The CDR3 runs 16 residues. CDR1 is MNHEY and CDR2 is SMNVEV in the germline V gene (reference sequence). The sequencing sample was made of naive T cells sorted from blood. The sequence came from a middle-aged man in good health. The chain carries TRBV27 and TRBJ2-1; 7 bases fit TRBD2. CDR3 DNA sequence: TGTGCCAGCAGCCTTACGGGACTACATTTTACCAATGAGCAGTTCTTC. Amino acids: CASSLTGLHFTNEQFF.